The present T cell receptor beta chain was sequenced within a study of spatial heterogeneity in lung cancer. The overall study: Alpha-chain sequences were consistently detected less often than beta-chain sequences. Overall study findings and caveats: Circulating ubiquitous expanded tumor TCRs were observed more frequently at resection than at follow-up.

On each TCR cDNA molecule, a unique molecular identifier was present. TCRdb re-analysed the 5' RACE reads in MiXCR, keeping a single row per CDR3 protein. Here the sample spans 55,000 to 75,000 distinct CDR3 sequences, about 8% being singletons. About this clonotype: Its antigen is as yet unknown.

Germline V gene sequence: CDR1 MGHDK, CDR2 SYGVNS. Unmatched junction bases numbered 13, after V lost 4 bases and J lost 6 bases. The CDR3 loop spans 16 amino acids. This sample's time point: sample taken at primary tumor resection. Whole RNA, isolated from tumor, nontumor lung or frozen PBMC, was sequenced without prior sorting. The donors comprised 70 to 85 untreated early-stage non-small cell lung cancer patients. The V and J genes are TRBV25-1 and TRBJ2-3; 7 nucleotides match TRBD2. Here the sequenced sample was PBMCs, taken at surgery. This clonotype was obtained from a female donor with early-stage non-small cell lung cancer. The CDR3 sequence is CASSGGTNLLIDTQYF. CDR3 in DNA: TGTGCCAGCAGTGGCGGGACTAATCTGTTGATCGATACGCAGTATTTT.